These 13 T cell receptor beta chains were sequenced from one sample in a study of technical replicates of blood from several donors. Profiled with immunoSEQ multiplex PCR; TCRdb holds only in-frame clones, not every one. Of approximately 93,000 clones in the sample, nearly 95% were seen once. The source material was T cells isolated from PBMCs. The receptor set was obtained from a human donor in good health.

The CDR3 DNA reads as TGTGCCTGGCAAACCGGGGGGGAAAACATTCAGTACTTC. This gives the protein CAWQTGGENIQYF. The chain is built from TRBV30 and TRBJ2-4; TRBD2 matches 8 bases. CDR1 is GTSNPN, CDR2 SVGIG, per germline (reference sequence). The CDR3 length is 13 residues. The junction had 5 bases not matched to a gene; V was cut back by 5 bases and J by 5 bases.

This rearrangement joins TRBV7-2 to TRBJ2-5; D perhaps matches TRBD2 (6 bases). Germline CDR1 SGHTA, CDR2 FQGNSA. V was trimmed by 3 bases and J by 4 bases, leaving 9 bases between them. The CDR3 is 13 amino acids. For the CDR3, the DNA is TGTGCCAGCAGCTTCGGGGGATTAGAGACCCAGTACTTC. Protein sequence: CASSFGGLETQYF.

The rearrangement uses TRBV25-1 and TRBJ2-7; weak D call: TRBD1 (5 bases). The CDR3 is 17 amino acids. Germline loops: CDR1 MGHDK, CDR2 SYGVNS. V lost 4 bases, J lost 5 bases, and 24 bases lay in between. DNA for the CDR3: TGTGCCAGCAGTGGCACTTGGGGCGGAAGTGGCGGCCACGAGCAGTACTTC. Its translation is CASSGTWGGSGGHEQYF.

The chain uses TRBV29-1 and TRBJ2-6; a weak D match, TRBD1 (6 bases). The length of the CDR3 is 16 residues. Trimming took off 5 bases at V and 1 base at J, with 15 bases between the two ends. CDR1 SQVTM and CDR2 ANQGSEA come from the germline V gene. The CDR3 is CSVRDYRDSGANVLTF. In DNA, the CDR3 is TGCAGCGTTAGGGATTACAGGGATTCTGGGGCCAACGTCCTGACTTTC.

The CDR3 region has the DNA TGTGCCAGCAGTTACTCGAGGGCTCTACAGAAGTACTTC. Protein product: CASSYSRALQKYF. The rearrangement uses TRBV6-5 and TRBJ2-7; D is perhaps TRBD2 (5 bases). Trimming pared 0 bases from V and 11 bases from J, leaving 14 bases between. The CDR3 spans 13 residues. CDR1 MNHEY and CDR2 SVGAGI come from the germline V gene.

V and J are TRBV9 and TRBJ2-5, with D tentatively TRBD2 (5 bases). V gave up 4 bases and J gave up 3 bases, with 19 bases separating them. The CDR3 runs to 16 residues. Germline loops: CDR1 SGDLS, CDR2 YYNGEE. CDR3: CASSLRGDNRKETQYF. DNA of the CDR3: TGTGCCAGCAGCCTCCGGGGAGACAACCGTAAAGAGACCCAGTACTTC.

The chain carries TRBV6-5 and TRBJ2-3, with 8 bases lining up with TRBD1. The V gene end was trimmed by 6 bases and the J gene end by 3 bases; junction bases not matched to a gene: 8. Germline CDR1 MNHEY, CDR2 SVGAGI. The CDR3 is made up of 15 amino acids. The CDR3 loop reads CASRPGGGLTDTQYF. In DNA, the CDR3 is TGTGCCAGCAGGCCAGGGGGCGGTTTGACAGATACGCAGTATTTT.

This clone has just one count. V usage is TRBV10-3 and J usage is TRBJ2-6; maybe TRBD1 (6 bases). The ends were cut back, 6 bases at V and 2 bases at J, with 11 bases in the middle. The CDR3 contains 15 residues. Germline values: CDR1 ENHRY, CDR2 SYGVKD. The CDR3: CAIRETGPGANVLTF. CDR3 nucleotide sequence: TGTGCCATCAGGGAAACAGGGCCTGGGGCCAACGTCCTGACTTTC.

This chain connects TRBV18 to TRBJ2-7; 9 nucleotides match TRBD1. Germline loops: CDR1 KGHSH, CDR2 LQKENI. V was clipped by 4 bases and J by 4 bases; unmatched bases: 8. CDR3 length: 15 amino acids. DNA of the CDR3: TGTGCCAGCTCACGGCCGGGACAGGGAAGATACGAGCAGTACTTC. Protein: CASSRPGQGRYEQYF.

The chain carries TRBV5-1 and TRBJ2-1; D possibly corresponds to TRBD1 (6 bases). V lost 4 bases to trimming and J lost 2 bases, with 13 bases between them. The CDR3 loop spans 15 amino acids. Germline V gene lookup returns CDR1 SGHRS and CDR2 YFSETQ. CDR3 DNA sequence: TGCGCCAGCAGCGCCGGACGGACAGCCTACAATGAGCAGTTCTTC. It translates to CASSAGRTAYNEQFF.

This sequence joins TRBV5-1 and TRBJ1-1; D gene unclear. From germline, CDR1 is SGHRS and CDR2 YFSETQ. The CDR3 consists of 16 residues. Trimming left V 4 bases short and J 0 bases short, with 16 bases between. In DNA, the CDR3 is TGCGCCAGCAGCCTGGGCCGGAGGAACATGAACACTGAAGCTTTCTTT. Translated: CASSLGRRNMNTEAFF.

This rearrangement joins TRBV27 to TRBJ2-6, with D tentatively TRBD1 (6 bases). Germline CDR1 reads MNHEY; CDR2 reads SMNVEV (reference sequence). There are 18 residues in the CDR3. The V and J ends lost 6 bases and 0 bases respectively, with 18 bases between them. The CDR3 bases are TGTGCCAGCAGCCCAGCAGGGGACGATTACTCTGGGGCCAACGTCCTGACTTTC. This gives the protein CASSPAGDDYSGANVLTF.

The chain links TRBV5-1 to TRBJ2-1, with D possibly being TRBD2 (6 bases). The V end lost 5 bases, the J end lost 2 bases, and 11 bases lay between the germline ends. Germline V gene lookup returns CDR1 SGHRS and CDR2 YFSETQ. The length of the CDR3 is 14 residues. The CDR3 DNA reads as TGCGCCAGCAGTAGTCTAGCGACCTACAATGAGCAGTTCTTC. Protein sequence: CASSSLATYNEQFF.